Included here is one T cell receptor beta chain sequence, with context. TCRdb's table, derived via immunoSEQ multiplex PCR, lists solely in-frame clones and lacks some. Here the sample spans 110,000 or so clones, almost 96% being singletons. Germline trimming cut 3 bases from V and 4 bases from J; bases unmatched to any gene: 2. The CDR3 is 16 residues long. Germline V CDR1 and CDR2: MNHNS, SASEGT. These data come from a study of cytomegalovirus exposure and HLA in healthy donors. Sequencing used PBMCs. The genes are TRBV6-1 and TRBJ2-3, with 15 positions matching TRBD2. The receptor was isolated from a woman between 18 and 29 years old in good health and CMV-seronegative. Written as DNA, the CDR3 is TGTGCCAGCAGTGACGGACTAGCGGGGGGGCCAGATACGCAGTATTTT. Amino acids: CASSDGLAGGPDTQYF.